This entry describes one T cell receptor (beta chain). The specificity of this receptor is unknown. Base qualities were left out, and no much larger clone turns up one base away. The V end loses 3 bases and the J end loses 3 bases, and a stretch of 12 bases separates them. Looking up the germline V gene yields CDR1 MDHEN and CDR2 SYDVKM. Spanning cysteine to phenylalanine, the CDR3 consists of 14 amino acids. Of the read, only the CDR3 DNA is kept; its 42 bases are in frame from base 1. Library preparation employed RT-PCR. For sequencing, an Illumina HiSeq 2500 was employed. TCRdb reprocessing: public reads trimmed at Q25 with fastp, clones called with MiXCR, in-frame beta chains kept. All rows with the same CDR3 protein become a single entry with the most common DNA and genes. The sample table records about 500,000 distinct CDR3 sequences; about 7.2% of these occur just once. The ten largest clones capture around 13% of the sample.

This specimen comes from a study of response to subunit inactivated influenza vaccine (dated by TCRdb to 2016 to 2018). About the study as a whole: Deep quantitative T cell receptor repertoire profiling was used in the study to track responses to a trivalent subunit inactivated influenza vaccine.

The paper's findings and limits, for the study overall: The authors proposed that each seasonal influenza vaccination may bring in only a limited number of new T cells.

The sample here was PBMCs from blood, taken around 25 months after vaccination. The TCR originated in a man in his fifties or sixties who received an inactivated influenza vaccine. Donor details come from another sample of the same person, matched by shared clones. The rearranged segments are TRBV28 and TRBJ2-7, and the D gene may be TRBD2, 6 bases matching. The sequence in DNA is TGTGCCAGCAGTTTTATTTTAGCGGACTACGAGCAGTACTTC. Its translation reads: CASSFILADYEQYF.